This T cell receptor (beta chain) emerged from a study of blood T cells in healthy people across ages. Study conclusions and caveats: TCR beta diversity per million T cells fell roughly linearly with age.

For this clonotype: What it binds is not known.

PCR was performed a second time for about 7 to 12 cycles using a sample-barcoded 5' primer and a J-beta primer mix. Sequencing recovered at least 2.5 million CDR3-containing paired-end reads from each sample. TCRdb re-called the 5' RACE reads with MiXCR, one entry per CDR3 protein. The repertoire holds roughly 1,500,000 distinct CDR3 sequences, approximately 40% seen once, with 7.9% in the top ten. The germline V and J ends were trimmed by 5 bases and 4 bases, with 24 bases remaining between them. The CDR3 consists of 17 residues. CDR1 is SGHNT, CDR2 YENEEA, per germline. This rearrangement joins TRBV11-3 to TRBJ2-7, with a weak D call TRBD2 (6 bases). The sequenced material came from blood. This receptor was obtained from a woman between 18 and 30 years old in good health. The CDR3 reads CASSPSQEGGNLYEQYF. The CDR3 DNA is TGTGCCAGCAGCCCCTCCCAGGAGGGAGGCAATTTATACGAGCAGTACTTC. Supplemented by reference TRBV11-3 and TRBJ2-7, the full variable domain reads EAGVVQSPRYKIIEKKQPVAFWCNPISGHNTLYWYLQNLGQGPELLIRYENEEAVDDSQLPKDRFSAERLKGVDSTLKIQPAELGDSAVYLCASSPSQEGGNLYEQYFGPGTRLTVT.